This T cell receptor beta chain was sequenced for a study of CXCR3-negative and CXCR3-positive naive CD8 T cells. Study-wide points: Both of the naive subsets showed about the same high diversity, but memory CD8+ cells had much less.

For this clonotype: Antigen: not known.

Germline values: CDR1 LNHDA, CDR2 SQIVND (reference sequence). This CDR3 spans 14 amino acids. UMI labels and 5' RACE were used to prepare the TRB cDNA libraries. After re-calling the 5' RACE reads, TCRdb lists one entry per CDR3 protein, DNA absent. This specimen shows over 100,000 distinct CDR3 sequences; the ten leading clones hold nearly 0.5%. Researchers reported sorting every CD8+ T cell subset in triplicate, around 300,000 cells per sort. Those CD8+ T cells considered naive were CD45RO-CCR7+CD27+CD95-. The material sequenced was naive CXCR3- CD8+ T cells from blood. Subset meaning: CD45RO-CCR7+CD27+CD95- naive CD8+ T cells lacking CXCR3 (TNR3-). The source of this sequence is a human donor in good health. Some clones in this sample may be carry-over from other donors' samples. The chain has TRBV19 and TRBJ2-7; the D call from TCRdb, TRBD1, cannot be confirmed without DNA. Here the CDR3 reads CASTQGTGGYEQYF.